Sequencing of this T cell receptor (beta chain) was carried out in a study of CXCR3-negative and CXCR3-positive naive CD8 T cells. For the study at large: Roughly 140 million TRB reads in total, about 1.5 +/- 0.3 million per library. The study, taken as a whole, reports: TRB CDR3 properties served as the basis for inferring TCR strength, and surface CD5 was comparable between naive subsets. Greater hydrophobicity was found in TRB CDR3s of CXCR3-positive naive cells than of CXCR3-negative naive cells. Within a donor, both naive subsets shared TRBV-TRBJ usage, unlike memory cells.

UMI-labeled TRB cDNA libraries were prepared by 5' RACE. TCRdb re-called the 5' RACE reads and shows each CDR3 protein once, DNA omitted. Recorded for this sample: about 98,000 distinct CDR3 sequences. In the case of this clonotype: Antigen unknown.

The length of the CDR3 is 16 residues. The germline V gene encodes CDR1 SNHLY and CDR2 FYNNEI. The sequenced material came from naive CXCR3+ CD8+ T cells from blood. Sample subset: CD45RO-CCR7+CD27+CD95- naive CD8+ T cells expressing CXCR3 (TNR3+). This clonotype originated in a human donor in good health. Some clones in this sample may be carry-over from other donors' samples. The chain links TRBV2 to TRBJ2-2; TCRdb's D call of TRBD2 is untestable without DNA. The CDR3 sequence is CASSEGLAANTGELFF.